Listed here are 18 T cell receptor beta chains from one sample, sequenced in a study of T cell changes during pregnancy in multiple sclerosis (dated by TCRdb to about 2019). Library preparation used the immunoSEQ multiplex PCR assay. The clones in this table, taken by TCRdb from immuneACCESS, are in-frame only. Not every clone is retained; where verified, under half of the shortfall comes from an unresolved V gene, and the cause of the rest is unknown. In this sample the table shows about 68,000 clones, 90% to 95% of which occur a single time. Approximately 1.4% of the sample is held by the ten biggest clonotypes. Sequenced here: peripheral blood, sampled in the second trimester of pregnancy. The receptors shown here come from a female donor in good health, enrolled as a control in a pregnancy study.

This clone was observed a single time. The chain has TRBV6-4 and TRBJ2-1; the match to TRBD2 covers 7 bases. Germline CDR1 is MRHNA and CDR2 is SNTAGT. Trimming at V came to 3 bases and at J to 4 bases, leaving 0 bases not matched to a gene. The CDR3 covers 13 residues. The chain's CDR3 is CASSEREYNEQFF. DNA of the CDR3: TGTGCCAGCAGTGAGCGGGAGTACAATGAGCAGTTCTTC.

This clone has a single count. The chain has TRBV10-3 and TRBJ2-1, with no clear D. Trimming removed 11 bases from V and 7 bases from J, with 15 bases in between. The CDR3 covers 12 residues. Germline loops: CDR1 ENHRY, CDR2 SYGVKD. The CDR3 nucleotides are TGTGCCTCACCGAGGAGTTTTAATGAGCAGTTCTTC. It codes for CASPRSFNEQFF.

This chain links TRBV2 with TRBJ2-7; TRBD1 agrees at 11 bases. Germline V lookup: CDR1 SNHLY, CDR2 FYNNEI. CDR3 length: 14 residues. The trim removed 6 bases at V and 7 bases at J, leaving 8 bases unmatched. In nucleotides, the CDR3 is TGTGCCAGCAGCACCAGGACAGGGGGCAGGGAGCAGTACTTC. This codes for CASSTRTGGREQYF.

J is TRBJ2-1 and V is TRBV28; 13 bases are a match to TRBD2. Germline V CDR1 and CDR2: MDHEN, SYDVKM. The CDR3 contains 16 residues. Germline trimming cut 5 bases from V and 7 bases from J; bases unmatched to any gene: 8. CDR3 sequence: CASSPTGLAGANEQFF. In DNA, the CDR3 is TGTGCCAGCAGTCCTACCGGACTAGCGGGGGCGAATGAGCAGTTCTTC.

This clone has only one observation. The chain is built from TRBV28 and TRBJ1-1, with D possibly being TRBD1 (6 bases). The ends were cut back, 6 bases at V and 3 bases at J, with 14 bases in the middle. Germline assignment: CDR1 MDHEN and CDR2 SYDVKM. This CDR3 has 14 amino acids. The CDR3 bases are TGTGCCAGCAGGGTACAACAGGGTCACACTGAAGCTTTCTTT. As protein: CASRVQQGHTEAFF.

The CDR3 here is CASSLGLSGANVLTF. CDR3 nucleotides: TGTGCCAGCAGTCTAGGACTCTCTGGGGCCAACGTCCTGACTTTC. This chain connects TRBV6-5 to TRBJ2-6, with D perhaps matching TRBD2 (5 bases). The CDR3 has 15 amino acids. Germline V gene data show CDR1 as MNHEY and CDR2 as SVGAGI. Trimming pared 5 bases from V and 0 bases from J, leaving 8 bases between.

This chain joins TRBV7-2 and TRBJ2-7; possible D gene TRBD2, 6 bases. This CDR3 is built from 15 residues. From germline, CDR1 is SGHTA and CDR2 FQGNSA. Trimming removed 0 bases from V and 3 bases from J, with 12 bases in between. The CDR3: CASSLAAGLLYEQYF. DNA for the CDR3: TGTGCCAGCAGCTTAGCTGCGGGGTTACTCTACGAGCAGTACTTC.

The gene calls are TRBV28 and TRBJ2-7; TRBD2 aligns across 13 bases. The CDR3 contains 18 residues. Germline V gene data show CDR1 as MDHEN and CDR2 as SYDVKM. The trim removed 1 base at V and 2 bases at J, leaving 8 bases unmatched. The CDR3 here is CASSLYIGTSGVTYEQYF. The CDR3 nucleotides read TGTGCCAGCAGTTTATATATCGGGACTAGCGGGGTAACCTACGAGCAGTACTTC.

J is TRBJ2-7 and V is TRBV29-1; no firm D call. The CDR3 length is 11 residues. CDR1 and CDR2 from the germline V gene are SQVTM and ANQGSEA. With 2 bases removed from V and 4 bases from J, the gap between germline ends came to 6 bases. The CDR3 DNA reads TGCAGCGTTGAACAGCGATACGAGCAGTACTTC. This encodes CSVEQRYEQYF.

This chain uses TRBV9 with TRBJ2-1, with 7 positions matching TRBD1. The CDR3 totals 14 residues. V lost 3 bases, J lost 1 base, and 1 base stayed unmatched. The V gene's germline CDR1 is SGDLS and CDR2 YYNGEE. This chain's CDR3 is CASSATGSYNEQFF. CDR3 sequence (DNA): TGTGCCAGCAGCGCGACAGGGTCCTACAATGAGCAGTTCTTC.

V and J are TRBV28 and TRBJ2-7; D is unresolved. The V end was cut by 6 bases, the J end by 2 bases, with 17 bases between. Germline assignment: CDR1 MDHEN and CDR2 SYDVKM. This CDR3 has 15 amino acids. CDR3 in DNA: TGTGCCAGCAGCCTCCCCGTGGCACCTCCCTACGAGCAGTACTTC. Translation gives CASSLPVAPPYEQYF.

This clone was observed a single time. This sequence joins TRBV6-5 and TRBJ1-1; 7 nucleotides match TRBD1. CDR1 and CDR2 (germline): MNHEY, SVGAGI. V was clipped by 5 bases and J by 3 bases; unmatched bases: 9. The CDR3 has 15 amino acids. CDR3 sequence (DNA): TGTGCCAGCAGTAACGGACAGGAATGGGACACTGAAGCTTTCTTT. Protein: CASSNGQEWDTEAFF.

The rearrangement links TRBV5-4 to TRBJ2-2; 10 bases agree with TRBD2. Unmatched junction bases numbered 8, after V lost 9 bases and J lost 3 bases. This CDR3 has 15 residues. Germline V gene data show CDR1 as SGHNT and CDR2 as YYREEE (reference sequence). CDR3 sequence: CATIGAGGDTGELFF. The CDR3 DNA follows: TGTGCCACCATTGGAGCGGGGGGGGACACCGGGGAGCTGTTTTTT.

V and J are TRBV19 and TRBJ1-2, with D tentatively TRBD1 (5 bases). CDR3 size: 13 residues. Deletions cut 5 bases from V and 6 bases from J, with 13 bases between. The germline CDR1 and CDR2 sequences are LNHDA and SQIVND (reference sequence). CDR3 in amino acids: CASSANLRDGYTF. CDR3 sequence (DNA): TGTGCCAGTAGTGCTAACCTCAGGGATGGCTACACCTTC.

The chain carries TRBV30 and TRBJ1-5; 7 nucleotides agree with TRBD1. V dropped 2 bases and J dropped 2; count of bases not matched to a gene: 3. The CDR3 has 14 amino acids. Germline CDR1 and CDR2: GTSNPN and SVGIG (reference sequence). CDR3 coding DNA: TGTGCCTGGAGTCGGGACAGAGGCAATCAGCCCCAGCATTTT. Protein: CAWSRDRGNQPQHF. The variable domain in full, completed from reference TRBV30 and TRBJ1-5, reads SQTIHQWPATLVQPVGSPLSLECTVEGTSNPNLYWYRQAAGRGLQLLFYSVGIGQISSEVPQNLSASRPQDRQFILSSKKLLLSDSGFYLCAWSRDRGNQPQHFGDGTRLSIL.

The chain joins TRBV10-3 to TRBJ1-2; TRBD1 aligns across 9 bases. With 6 bases clipped from V and 1 base from J, the junction kept 6 bases outside the gene matches. The length of the CDR3 is 15 residues. The germline V gene encodes CDR1 ENHRY and CDR2 SYGVKD. CDR3: CAISFPGQGNYGYTF. CDR3 DNA sequence: TGTGCCATCAGCTTTCCGGGACAGGGTAACTATGGCTACACCTTC.

The chain uses TRBV7-8 and TRBJ2-3, with 11 bases lining up with TRBD2. The CDR3 totals 17 residues. J lost 1 base, V lost 3 bases, and 6 bases had no gene match. Per germline, CDR1 SGHVS and CDR2 FQNEAQ. For the CDR3, the DNA is TGTGCCAGCAGCTTTGGCCTACTAGCGGGGGGCACAGATACGCAGTATTTT. Translated: CASSFGLLAGGTDTQYF.

This chain joins TRBV7-2 and TRBJ2-2; perhaps TRBD1 as D (5 bases). Looked up from germline, CDR1 is SGHTA and CDR2 is FQGNSA. Trimming shortened V by 5 bases and J by 5 bases, and 12 bases separated the two germline ends. This CDR3 is 14 amino acids long. CDR3 in DNA: TGTGCCAGCAGCCTAAATCAGGGAACCGGGGAGCTGTTTTTT. This encodes CASSLNQGTGELFF. Looking up the rest from reference TRBV7-2 and TRBJ2-2 gives the full variable domain: GAGVSQSPSNKVTEKGKDVELRCDPISGHTALYWYRQSLGQGLEFLIYFQGNSAPDKSGLPSDRFSAERTGGSVSTLTIQRTQQEDSAVYLCASSLNQGTGELFFGEGSRLTVL.